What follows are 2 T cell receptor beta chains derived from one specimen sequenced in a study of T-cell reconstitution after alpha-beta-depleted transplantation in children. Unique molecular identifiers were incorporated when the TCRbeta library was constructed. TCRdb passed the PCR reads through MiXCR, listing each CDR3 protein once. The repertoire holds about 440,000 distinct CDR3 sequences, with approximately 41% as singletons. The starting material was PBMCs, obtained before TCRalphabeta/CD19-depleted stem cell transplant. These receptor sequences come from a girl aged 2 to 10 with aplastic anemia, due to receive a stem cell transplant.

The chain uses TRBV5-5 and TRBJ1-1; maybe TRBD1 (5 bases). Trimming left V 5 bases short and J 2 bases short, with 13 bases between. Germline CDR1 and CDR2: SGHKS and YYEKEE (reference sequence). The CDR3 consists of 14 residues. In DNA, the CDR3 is TGTGCCAGCAGGGTGGGGCAGACCAACACTGAAGCTTTCTTT. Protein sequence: CASRVGQTNTEAFF.

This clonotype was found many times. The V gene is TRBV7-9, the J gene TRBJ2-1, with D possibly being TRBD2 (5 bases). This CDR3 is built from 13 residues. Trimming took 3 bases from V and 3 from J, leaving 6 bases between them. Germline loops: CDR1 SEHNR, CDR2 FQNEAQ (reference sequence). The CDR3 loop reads CASSFTSYNEQFF. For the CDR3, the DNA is TGTGCCAGCAGCTTTACTAGCTACAATGAGCAGTTCTTC.